The T cell receptor delta chain under discussion was sequenced for a study of gamma-delta chains in newborns, infants, children. Germline V lookup: CDR1 TSWWSYY, CDR2 QGS. With V trimmed by 0 bases and J by 0 bases, 17 bases remained unmatched. This CDR3 contains 22 residues. TCRdb applied CATT to the reads for clone calling. This sample has roughly 3,100 delta-chain clones; 40% to 65% occur once, and the top ten carry approximately 6.3%. The chain employs TRDV1 and TRDJ1; 12 nucleotides align to TRDD3. The specimen was blood. The TCR comes from a child who received the measles vaccine. This CDR3 is CALGELSLWGIRDPGYTDKLIF. DNA of the CDR3: TGTGCTCTTGGGGAACTATCGCTCTGGGGGATACGCGACCCCGGGTACACCGATAAACTCATCTTT.